Listed here is a single T cell receptor (beta chain). What it recognizes is unknown. Adult allogeneic hematopoietic cell transplant recipients with steroid-refractory graft-versus-host disease were prospectively enrolled for research autopsy. This sample was taken from a study of tissue T cells after allogeneic stem cell transplantation. Study context: Of the grafts for graft-versus-host disease patients, four were unmodified and three CD34-selected. The study's findings and limits: Motif-based clustering found tissue-specific repertoire signatures shared across patients, though few clones were shared.

The germline gives CDR1 SNHLY, CDR2 FYNNEI. The CDR3 runs 18 residues. The junction had 18 bases not matched to a gene; V was cut back by 4 bases and J by 8 bases. Here immunoSEQ multiplex PCR was the method, and the copy in TCRdb shows in-frame clones only, minus some. Among about 4,000 clones listed, around 78% were seen once. The receptor was isolated from an older male patient with steroid-refractory graft-versus-host disease after an allogeneic stem cell transplant. The graft donor may account for some of the T cells. V usage is TRBV2 and J usage is TRBJ2-1; 9 nucleotides align to TRBD2. Sequences were derived from esophageal tissue, sampled at autopsy. For the CDR3, the DNA is TGTGCCAGCAGTGTGCGGTCGGATGGCGGGGGGGCCTTGGATGAGCAGTTCTTC. Translation: CASSVRSDGGGALDEQFF. Full variable domain (rest looked up from reference TRBV2 and TRBJ2-1): EPEVTQTPSHQVTQMGQEVILRCVPISNHLYFYWYRQILGQKVEFLVSFYNNEISEKSEIFDDQFSVERPDGSNFTLKIRSTKLEDSAMYFCASSVRSDGGGALDEQFFGPGTRLTVL.